This T cell receptor (beta chain) was profiled in a study of cytomegalovirus exposure and HLA in healthy donors. Whole-study findings and limits: Presence/absence analyses assumed roughly uniform sequencing depth across donors. A later analysis found most CMV-associated TCR beta chains apparently HLA-restricted.

In regard to this clone: The target antigen is unknown.

In the PCR, 60 Vbeta and 13 Jbeta primers were used. In the original processing: About 11 million of the 60 million to 90 million unique TCR beta chains counted in a later analysis were shared. Repertoires were generated with immunoSEQ multiplex PCR, while TCRdb's copy carries only in-frame clones and drops some. That table supplies the V and J calls and clone size; D and trimming were determined from the DNA. The sample records roughly 150,000 clones, 73% being singletons. Sequencing input: PBMCs. The receptor's source is a woman under 30 in good health and CMV-seropositive.

The CDR3 nucleotides read TGTGCCATCAGTACCGGGACAGGGTTGCGTAACACTGAAGCTTTCTTT. This encodes CAISTGTGLRNTEAFF. The chain employs TRBV10-3 and TRBJ1-1; 9 bases agree with TRBD1. The CDR3 contains 16 residues. The J segment lost 2 bases and the V segment lost 5 bases, leaving 9 bases of the junction unmatched. The germline V gene encodes CDR1 ENHRY and CDR2 SYGVKD.